The TCR beta chain under discussion was sequenced for a study of shared clonotypes between healthy human individuals. Study-level results: Generation of non-shared clonotypes was less probable than generation of clonotypes shared by all four donors. Sequencing depth was predicted to influence how clonotypes are shared among donors.

CDR3 length: 17 residues. The V segment lost 4 bases and the J segment 0 bases; nucleotides outside the gene matches: 8. Germline loops: CDR1 LNHDA, CDR2 SQIVND (reference sequence). Here immunoSEQ multiplex PCR was the method, and the copy in TCRdb shows in-frame clones only, minus some. The top ten hold around 0.14% of the sample, which has a few million clones, more than 80% seen once. This clone was detected only once. Its antigen is currently unknown. The sample comprised naive CD4+ T cells sorted from blood. As to subset: CD45RA+ positively selected. The chain links TRBV19 to TRBJ1-4, with 7 bases lining up with TRBD1. This receptor was identified in a man between 18 and 29 years old in good health. The CDR3 region has the DNA TGTGCCAGTAGTAGGGACAGCACGGTCGCAACTAATGAAAAACTGTTTTTT. It codes for CASSRDSTVATNEKLFF.